This TCR beta chain was sequenced in a study of T cells after yellow fever vaccination. Whole-study context: SMART-Seq v4 Ultra Low Input prepared the low-cell-number fractions.

Study-level results: The CD4 compartment and the CD8 compartment contained a small share of clonotypes in common. It was a weaker secondary response, yet one that peaked faster, at day 5 versus 15.

Template switching by 5'RACE produced TCR cDNA, adding a universal primer site and UMIs. One entry per CDR3 protein, called by TCRdb with MiXCR from the 5' RACE reads. There are fewer than 150,000 distinct CDR3 sequences in the sample; less than 9.5% occur only once, and less than 0.85% lies in the top ten. This clonotype has a count of ten or more. The antigen is unknown. Germline-derived CDR1 and CDR2 are MNHNS and SASEGT. V was cut by 6 bases and J by 5 bases, with 17 bases left in between. The CDR3 totals 15 residues. The clonotype was recovered from a man aged 25-40 years who received the YFV17D yellow fever vaccine. The sample in question was CD4+ T cells sorted from PBMCs, obtained 5 days after the yellow fever booster vaccination. The chain combines TRBV6-1 with TRBJ2-1; D uncertain. The CDR3 bases are TGTGCCAGCAGCCCCGATTTATTCTTTGACAATGAGCAGTTCTTC. It codes for CASSPDLFFDNEQFF.